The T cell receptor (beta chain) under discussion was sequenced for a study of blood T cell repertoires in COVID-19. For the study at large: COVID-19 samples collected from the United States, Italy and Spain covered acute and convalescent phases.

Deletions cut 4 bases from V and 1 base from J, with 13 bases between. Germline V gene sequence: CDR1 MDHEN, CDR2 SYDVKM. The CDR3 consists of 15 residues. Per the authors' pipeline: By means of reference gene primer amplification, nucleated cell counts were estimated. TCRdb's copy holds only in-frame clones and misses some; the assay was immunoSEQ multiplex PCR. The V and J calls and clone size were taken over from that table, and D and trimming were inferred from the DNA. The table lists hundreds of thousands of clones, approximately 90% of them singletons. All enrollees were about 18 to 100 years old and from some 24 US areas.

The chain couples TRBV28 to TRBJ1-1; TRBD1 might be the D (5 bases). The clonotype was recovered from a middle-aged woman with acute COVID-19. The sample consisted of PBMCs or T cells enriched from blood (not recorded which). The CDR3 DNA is TGTGCCAGCAGTTACCAGGGCTCGGGGAACACTGAAGCTTTCTTT. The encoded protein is CASSYQGSGNTEAFF.